This T cell receptor beta chain was recovered during a study of blood T cell repertoires in COVID-19. Study at large: The United States, Italy and Spain supplied acute and convalescent COVID-19 samples. PBMCs, B-cell-depleted T cells, or T cells were the source of the cDNA or gDNA that made up the material.

V was pared by 1 base and J by 2 bases, with 6 bases between. This CDR3 is 13 amino acids long. Germline V gives CDR1 GTSNPN, CDR2 SVGIG (reference sequence). The authors' processing: Estimation of nucleated cell counts relied on the amplification of reference gene primers. Assay used: immunoSEQ multiplex PCR; TCRdb lists only in-frame clones, some missing. That table furnishes V, J and clone size, whereas the DNA furnished D and trimming. The sample yields about 230,000 clones, 75% to 90% seen once. There are a few counts of this clone. In the same sample, other DNA sequences code for this CDR3. Material for sequencing was peripheral blood. The TCR originated in a woman in her 70s with active or convalescent COVID-19. This chain links TRBV30 with TRBJ1-5; possibly TRBD1 for D (6 bases). CDR3 nucleotide sequence: TGTGCCTGGAGTGGGACAGGCAATCAGCCCCAGCATTTT. Translated: CAWSGTGNQPQHF.